The TCR beta chain described here comes from a study of molecular identifiers for immune sequencing clone quantification (dated by TCRdb to 2017 to 2018). Regarding the study in general: For a replicate experiment, RNA from roughly 20,000 or 100,000 naive CD8 T cells was divided into five aliquots, of which four were sequenced. This methods study benchmarked molecular-identifier clustering-based TCR repertoire sequencing (MIDCIRS) and TCR RNA copy counting, using CD8 T cells to do so.

A word on this clonotype: Its specific antigen is unknown. Since a much larger clone is just one base distant, this may be a read error.

Library creation used PCR. Sequencing was carried out with an Illumina HiSeq 4000. Preparation of bulk TCR libraries followed a previously described approach, with the TCR primers listed in Table S5. The Qiagen AllPrep DNA/RNA kit was used to purify total RNA. Before analysis, reads from multiple sequencing runs of one library were combined. As for the original processing: Only reads with exact TCR constant sequence were kept, trimmed to 150 nt, and grouped by their 12-nt molecular barcodes. Reads inside each barcode group were sub-clustered using a 15% Levenshtein threshold, and a quality-weighted consensus sequence was constructed for each RNA molecule. Non-functional sequences were discarded, and so were lower-count sequences lying one edit away from another sequence. Based on a fit of two negative binomial distributions, barcode sub-clusters having less than 20% of the maximum read count were discarded. TCRdb reprocessed the public reads (quality trimming at Q25 with fastp, clone calling with MiXCR) and kept in-frame beta chains. CDR3 protein duplicates are merged, each entry listing the most common genes and DNA. These V and J calls are TCRdb output, not the study's own analysis. The sample has about 640,000 distinct CDR3 sequences on record, 15% to 20% of them singletons. The ten largest clonotypes hold 0.85% to 0.9% of the sample.

Libraries of naive CD8 T cells were generated from roughly 20,000 to 1,000,000 sorted cells, with 10%, 30% or 50% of the purified RNA used. Naive CD8 T cells were FACS-sorted as CD8+CD4-CCR7+CD45RA+ on a BD FACSAria II into RLT Plus buffer. Detection sensitivity was tested by spiking Jurkat RNA equal to ten TCR copies' worth into samples containing roughly 19,000-1,000,000 naive CD8 T cells. CD8 T cells were enriched with RosetteSep CD8+ T Cell Enrichment Cocktail and Ficoll-Paque, followed by ACK red cell lysis. The junction shows trimming of 2 bases on V and 5 bases on J, plus 13 bases between the germline ends. From the cysteine through the phenylalanine, the CDR3 covers 15 amino acids. Just CDR3 DNA is preserved here, 45 bases in frame from base 1. CDR1 and CDR2 (MRHNA, SNTAGT) derive from the germline V gene. Overall results and qualifications from the work: The naive libraries included spiked-in Jurkat TCR RNA (around 10 copies' worth), and this RNA is not part of the donor repertoire. When barcode sub-clustering was not used, chimeric consensus sequences inflated TCR diversity, with chimeras reaching as high as 47%. Modeling indicated around 3.2 TCR RNA copies recovered per cell, compared with 9.5 to 10 by digital PCR, which implies a capture efficiency of 25% to 35%. Clones above 20 RNA copies held over 98% of molecules in CMV-specific effector cells but under 1% in naive cells. Even against a background of one million naive CD8 T cells, spiked-in Jurkat TCR RNA amounting to a single cell's worth was reported to be detectable. Highly expanded clone sizes could be underestimated because identical TCR molecules may share a barcode.

The rearrangement joined TRBV6-4 to TRBJ1-5; no D gene can be assigned with confidence. The source of this sequence is a human donor in good health. Some libraries in this study had Jurkat cell RNA spiked in. The sample consisted of naive CD8+ T cells from blood, with Jurkat cell RNA spiked in. The sample's cell subset or site label, in plain terms: FACS-sorted CD8+CD4-CCR7+CD45RA+ naive T cells. The encoded CDR3 is CASSDEKGCYQPQHF. The sequence in DNA is TGTGCCAGCAGTGACGAGAAAGGATGTTATCAGCCCCAGCATTTT.